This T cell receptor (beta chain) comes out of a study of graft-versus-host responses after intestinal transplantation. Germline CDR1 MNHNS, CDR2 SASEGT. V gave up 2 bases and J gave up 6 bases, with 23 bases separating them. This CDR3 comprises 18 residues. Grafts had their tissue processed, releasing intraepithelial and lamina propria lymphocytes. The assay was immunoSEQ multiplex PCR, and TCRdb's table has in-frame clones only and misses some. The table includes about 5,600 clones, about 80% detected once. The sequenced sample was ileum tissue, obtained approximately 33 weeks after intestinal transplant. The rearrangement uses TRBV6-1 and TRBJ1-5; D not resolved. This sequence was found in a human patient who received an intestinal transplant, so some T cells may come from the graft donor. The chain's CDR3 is CASSEIPPRRRASQPQHF. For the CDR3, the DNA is TGTGCCAGCAGTGAAATTCCCCCCCGGCGGAGGGCGAGTCAGCCCCAGCATTTT.